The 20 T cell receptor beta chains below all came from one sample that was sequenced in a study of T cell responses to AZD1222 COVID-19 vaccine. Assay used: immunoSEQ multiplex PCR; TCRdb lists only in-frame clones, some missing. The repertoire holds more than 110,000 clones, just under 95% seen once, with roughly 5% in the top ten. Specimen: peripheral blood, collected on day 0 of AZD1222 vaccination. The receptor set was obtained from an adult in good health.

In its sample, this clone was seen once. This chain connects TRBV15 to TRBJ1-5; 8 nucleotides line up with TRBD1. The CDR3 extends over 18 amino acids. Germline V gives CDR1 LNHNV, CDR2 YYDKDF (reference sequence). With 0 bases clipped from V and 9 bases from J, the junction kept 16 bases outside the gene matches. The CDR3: CATSRDPGDRGIWGPQHF. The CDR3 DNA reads TGTGCCACCAGCAGAGATCCGGGAGACAGGGGAATTTGGGGGCCCCAGCATTTT. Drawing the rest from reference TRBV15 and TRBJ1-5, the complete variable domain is DAMVIQNPRYQVTQFGKPVTLSCSQTLNHNVMYWYQQKSSQAPKLLFHYYDKDFNNEADTPDNFQSRRPNTSFCFLDIRSPGLGDTAMYLCATSRDPGDRGIWGPQHFGDGTRLSIL.

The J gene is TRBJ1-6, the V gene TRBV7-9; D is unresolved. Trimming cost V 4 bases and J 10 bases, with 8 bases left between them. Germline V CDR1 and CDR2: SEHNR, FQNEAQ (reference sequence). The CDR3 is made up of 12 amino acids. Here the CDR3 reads CASSSLASPLHF. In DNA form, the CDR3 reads TGTGCCAGCAGCTCCCTGGCCTCACCCCTCCACTTT. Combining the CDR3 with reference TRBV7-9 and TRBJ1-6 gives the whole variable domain DTGVSQNPRHKITKRGQNVTFRCDPISEHNRLYWYRQTLGQGPEFLTYFQNEAQLEKSRLLSDRFSAERPKGSFSTLEIQRTEQGDSAMYLCASSSLASPLHFGNGTRLTVT.

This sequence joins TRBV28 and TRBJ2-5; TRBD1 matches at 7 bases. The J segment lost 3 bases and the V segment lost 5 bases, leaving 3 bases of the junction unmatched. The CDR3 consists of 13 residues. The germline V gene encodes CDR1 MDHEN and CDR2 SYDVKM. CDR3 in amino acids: CASSRDRKETQYF. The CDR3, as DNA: TGTGCCAGCAGTCGGGACAGAAAAGAGACCCAGTACTTC.

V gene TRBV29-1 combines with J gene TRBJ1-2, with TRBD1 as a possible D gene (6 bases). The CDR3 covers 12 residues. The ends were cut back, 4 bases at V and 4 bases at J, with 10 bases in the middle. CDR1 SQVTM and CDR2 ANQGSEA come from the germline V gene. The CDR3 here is CSVGGAFYGYTF. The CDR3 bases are TGCAGCGTTGGGGGGGCCTTCTATGGCTACACCTTC.

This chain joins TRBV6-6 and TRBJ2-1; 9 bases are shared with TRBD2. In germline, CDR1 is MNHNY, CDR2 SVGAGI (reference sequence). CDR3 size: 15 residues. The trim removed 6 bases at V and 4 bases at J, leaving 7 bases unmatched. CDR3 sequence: CASRKEREEYNEQFF. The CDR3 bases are TGTGCCAGCAGAAAAGAGCGGGAGGAGTACAATGAGCAGTTCTTC.

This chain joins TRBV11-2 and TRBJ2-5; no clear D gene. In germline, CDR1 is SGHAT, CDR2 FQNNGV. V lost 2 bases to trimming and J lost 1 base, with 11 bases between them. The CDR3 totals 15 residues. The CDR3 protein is CASSLTRYAQETQYF. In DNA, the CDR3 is TGTGCCAGCAGCTTAACCCGGTACGCCCAAGAGACCCAGTACTTC.

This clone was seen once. CDR3 nucleotide sequence: TGTGCCAGCCGGGGTATTACCTACGAGCAGTACTTC. It encodes CASRGITYEQYF. The chain employs TRBV19 and TRBJ2-7; TRBD2 might be the D (5 bases). The V end was cut by 9 bases, the J end by 2 bases, with 11 bases between. CDR1 LNHDA and CDR2 SQIVND come from the germline V gene (reference sequence). CDR3 length: 12 residues. The full variable domain, in which reference TRBV19 and TRBJ2-7 provide the parts outside the CDR3, is DGGITQSPKYLFRKEGQNVTLSCEQNLNHDAMYWYRQDPGQGLRLIYYSQIVNDFQKGDIAEGYSVSREKKESFPLTVTSAQKNPTAFYLCASRGITYEQYFGPGTRLTVT.

CDR3: CASRLGRDSYSNQPQHF. The CDR3 bases are TGTGCAAGTCGCTTAGGCAGGGACAGTTATAGCAATCAGCCCCAGCATTTT. V is TRBV12-2 and J is TRBJ1-5; the table calls TRBD1, which could not be checked here. TRBV12-2 represents a pseudogene. This CDR3 contains 17 residues.

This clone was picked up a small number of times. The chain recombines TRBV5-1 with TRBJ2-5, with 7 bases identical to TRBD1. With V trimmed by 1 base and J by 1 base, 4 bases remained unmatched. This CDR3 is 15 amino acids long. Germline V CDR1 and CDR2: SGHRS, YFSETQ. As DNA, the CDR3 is TGCGCCAGCAGCTTGTTTGGGACAGCCCAAGAGACCCAGTACTTC. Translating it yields CASSLFGTAQETQYF.

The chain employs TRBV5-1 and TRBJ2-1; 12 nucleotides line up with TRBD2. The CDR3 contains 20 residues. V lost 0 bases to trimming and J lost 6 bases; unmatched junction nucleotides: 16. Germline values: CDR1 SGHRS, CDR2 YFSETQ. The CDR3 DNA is TGCGCCAGCAGCTTGGACTTGATTAGACCTAGCGGGAGGGCCCTCAATGAGCAGTTCTTC. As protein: CASSLDLIRPSGRALNEQFF.

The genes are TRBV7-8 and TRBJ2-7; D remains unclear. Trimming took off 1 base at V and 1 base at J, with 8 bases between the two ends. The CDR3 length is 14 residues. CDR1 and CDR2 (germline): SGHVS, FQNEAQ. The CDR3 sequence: CASSLDGSSYEQYF. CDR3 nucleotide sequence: TGTGCCAGCAGCTTAGACGGCAGTTCCTACGAGCAGTACTTC.

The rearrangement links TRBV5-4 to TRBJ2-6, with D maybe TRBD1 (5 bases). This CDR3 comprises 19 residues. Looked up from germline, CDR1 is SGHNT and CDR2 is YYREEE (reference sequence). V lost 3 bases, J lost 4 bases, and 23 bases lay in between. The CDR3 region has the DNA TGTGCCAGCAGCTCTAACCGACAGACGCCGGGCGCGGGGGCCAACGTCCTGACTTTC. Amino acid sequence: CASSSNRQTPGAGANVLTF.

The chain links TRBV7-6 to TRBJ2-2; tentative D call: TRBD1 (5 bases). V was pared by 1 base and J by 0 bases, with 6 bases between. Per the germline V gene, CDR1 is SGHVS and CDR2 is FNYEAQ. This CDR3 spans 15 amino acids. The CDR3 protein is CASSLGRANTGELFF. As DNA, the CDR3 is TGTGCCAGCAGCTTAGGCAGGGCGAACACCGGGGAGCTGTTTTTT.

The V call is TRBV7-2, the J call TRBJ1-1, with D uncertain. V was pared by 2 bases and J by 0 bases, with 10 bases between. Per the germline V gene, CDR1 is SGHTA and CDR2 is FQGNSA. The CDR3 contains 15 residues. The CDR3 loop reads CASSLWAEMNTEAFF. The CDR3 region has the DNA TGTGCCAGCAGCTTATGGGCAGAAATGAACACTGAAGCTTTCTTT.

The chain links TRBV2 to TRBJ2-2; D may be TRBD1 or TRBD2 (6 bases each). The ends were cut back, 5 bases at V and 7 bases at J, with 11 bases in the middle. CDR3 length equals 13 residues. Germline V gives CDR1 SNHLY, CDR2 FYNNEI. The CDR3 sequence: CASSPGEDGELFF. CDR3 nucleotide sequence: TGTGCCAGCAGTCCAGGGGAGGACGGGGAGCTGTTTTTT.

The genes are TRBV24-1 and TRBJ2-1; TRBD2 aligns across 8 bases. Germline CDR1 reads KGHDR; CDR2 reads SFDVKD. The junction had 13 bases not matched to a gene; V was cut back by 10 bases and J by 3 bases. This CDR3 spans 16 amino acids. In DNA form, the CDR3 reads TGTGCCACGGCAACCCAAGCGGGAGTTAACTACAATGAGCAGTTCTTC. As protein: CATATQAGVNYNEQFF.

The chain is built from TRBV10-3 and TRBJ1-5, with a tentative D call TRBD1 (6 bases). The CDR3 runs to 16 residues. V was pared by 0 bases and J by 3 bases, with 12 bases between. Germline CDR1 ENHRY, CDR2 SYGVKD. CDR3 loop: CAISESVGANNQPQHF. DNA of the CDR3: TGTGCCATCAGTGAGTCGGTGGGGGCGAACAATCAGCCCCAGCATTTT.

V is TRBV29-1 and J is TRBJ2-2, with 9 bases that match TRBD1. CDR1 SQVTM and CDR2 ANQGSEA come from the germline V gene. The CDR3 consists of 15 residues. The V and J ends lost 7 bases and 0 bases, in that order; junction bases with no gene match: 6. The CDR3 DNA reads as TGCAGCGCCACAAGACAGGGGGCGAACACCGGGGAGCTGTTTTTT. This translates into CSATRQGANTGELFF.

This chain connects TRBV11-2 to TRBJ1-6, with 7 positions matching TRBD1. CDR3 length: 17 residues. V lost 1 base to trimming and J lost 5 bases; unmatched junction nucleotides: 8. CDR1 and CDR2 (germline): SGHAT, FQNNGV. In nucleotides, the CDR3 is TGTGCCAGCAGCTTAGGGTATGGGACAGCTGATAATTCACCCCTCCACTTT. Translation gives CASSLGYGTADNSPLHF.

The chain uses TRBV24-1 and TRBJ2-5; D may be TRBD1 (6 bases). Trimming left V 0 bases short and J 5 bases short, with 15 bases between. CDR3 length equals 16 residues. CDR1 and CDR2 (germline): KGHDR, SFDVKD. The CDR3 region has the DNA TGTGCCACCAGTGATTTGCGAGGTCAGGGGAGTGAGACCCAGTACTTC. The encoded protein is CATSDLRGQGSETQYF.